This TCR beta chain was found in a study of cytomegalovirus exposure and HLA in healthy donors. Here immunoSEQ multiplex PCR was the method, and the copy in TCRdb shows in-frame clones only, minus some. The sample records some 69,000 clones, about 96% being singletons. The V gene lost 5 bases and the J gene lost 0 bases, with 13 bases spanning the gap. The CDR3 runs 15 residues. Looked up from germline, CDR1 is MNHEY and CDR2 is SMNVEV (reference sequence). This clone was detected only once. This chain connects TRBV27 to TRBJ1-1, with D perhaps TRBD1 (6 bases). The source material was PBMCs. The TCR comes from a man younger than 30 in good health and CMV-seronegative. Here the CDR3 reads CASSDPWDMNTEAFF. For the CDR3, the DNA is TGTGCCAGCAGTGACCCCTGGGACATGAACACTGAAGCTTTCTTT.